This paragraph covers one T cell receptor (beta chain) sequence. Its antigen remains unknown. PCR involved 60 Vbeta and 13 Jbeta primers. Using immunoSEQ multiplex PCR, the repertoire was profiled, and TCRdb retains in-frame clones only, with some absent. The data hold around 180,000 clones, with 65% to 85% observed a single time. The sample originates from a study of cytomegalovirus exposure and HLA in healthy donors. The germline V and J ends were trimmed by 6 bases and 6 bases, with 6 bases remaining between them. In germline, CDR1 is MGHDK, CDR2 SYGVNS. This CDR3 has 11 residues. Study-wide findings and caveats: Most TCR beta V segments were productive about 87% or about 30% of the time in an earlier analysis.

Sample: PBMCs. This clonotype originated in a boy between 2 and 10 years old in good health and CMV-seronegative. The chain carries TRBV25-1 and TRBJ2-1; D is undetermined. In DNA form, the CDR3 reads TGTGCCAGCAGCCGGAGCAATGAGCAGTTCTTC. This translates into CASSRSNEQFF.